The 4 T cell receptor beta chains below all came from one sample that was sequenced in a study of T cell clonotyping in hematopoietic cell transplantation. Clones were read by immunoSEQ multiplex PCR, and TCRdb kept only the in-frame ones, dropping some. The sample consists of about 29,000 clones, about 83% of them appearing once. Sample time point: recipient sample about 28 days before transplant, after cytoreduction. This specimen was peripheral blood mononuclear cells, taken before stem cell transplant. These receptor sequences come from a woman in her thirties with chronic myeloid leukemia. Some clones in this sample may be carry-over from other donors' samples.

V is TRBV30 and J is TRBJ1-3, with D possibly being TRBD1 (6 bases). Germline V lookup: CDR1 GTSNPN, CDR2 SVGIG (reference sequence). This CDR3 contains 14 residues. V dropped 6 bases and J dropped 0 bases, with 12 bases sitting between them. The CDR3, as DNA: TGTGCCTGCCTGGACAGAAGCTCTGGAAACACCATATATTTT. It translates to CACLDRSSGNTIYF.

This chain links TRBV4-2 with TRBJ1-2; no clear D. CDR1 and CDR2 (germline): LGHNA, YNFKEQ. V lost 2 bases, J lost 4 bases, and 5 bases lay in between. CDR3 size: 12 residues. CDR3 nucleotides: TGTGCCAGCAGCCAATCGGTCTATGGCTACACCTTC. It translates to CASSQSVYGYTF.

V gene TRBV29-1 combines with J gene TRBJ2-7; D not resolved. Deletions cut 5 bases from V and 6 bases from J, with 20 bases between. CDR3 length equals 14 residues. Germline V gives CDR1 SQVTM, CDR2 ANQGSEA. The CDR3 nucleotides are TGCAGCGTTTCCCCCCGAGTGGCAGGAGCCGAGCAGTACTTC. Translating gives CSVSPRVAGAEQYF.

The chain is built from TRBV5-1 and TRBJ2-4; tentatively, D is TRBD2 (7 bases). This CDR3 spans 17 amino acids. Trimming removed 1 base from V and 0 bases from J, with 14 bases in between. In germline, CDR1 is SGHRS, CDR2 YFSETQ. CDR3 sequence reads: CASSLRGGAIAKNIQYF. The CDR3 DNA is TGCGCCAGCAGCTTGAGAGGGGGGGCTATAGCCAAAAACATTCAGTACTTC.